This T cell receptor beta chain came from a study of T cells after yellow fever vaccination (dated by TCRdb to about 2019). About the full investigation: Libraries from fractions with low cell numbers were prepared with the SMART-Seq v4 Ultra Low Input RNA kit. Blood was drawn at multiple timepoints before and after primary and secondary immunization, with bulk PBMC replicates and cell subsets isolated. Two healthy male donors made up the cohort, one aged 18 to 30 years and the other aged 30 to 40 years. To follow T-cell clones before and after primary and booster YFV17D yellow fever vaccination, bulk TCR alpha and beta repertoires were sequenced over time. Points the paper makes about the study in general: A small fraction of clonotypes appeared in both the CD4 and CD8 compartments, likely as a result of convergent recombination. Only a couple of donors were included in the study, so the extent to which the findings can be generalized is limited. After the booster, most of the clones that had expanded following primary vaccination were detected again (around 95% of CD4 and roughly 90% of CD8), which suggests that memory was broadly maintained. Computational filtering was required because FACS-sorted repertoires could contain abundant contaminating clonotypes from the bulk population. Compared with the primary T-cell response, the secondary T-cell response was weaker but faster, peaking on day 5 rather than day 15.

This clonotype was recorded a few times. Which antigen it targets is not known. Per-base quality was not reported, and no clone a single base away is much larger than it. The CDR3 starts with the cysteine, ends with the phenylalanine, and has 14 residues. CDR3 DNA only is kept here, 42 bases in frame from base 1. V loses 1 base of germline sequence and J loses 6 bases, and the interval between the two ends is 9 bases. Taken from the germline V gene (reference sequence), the CDR1 and CDR2 loops are MNHNY and SVGAGI. The sample's treatment or condition label, decoded: live attenuated yellow fever vaccine strain. At each blood-draw timepoint, two biological replicates of bulk PBMCs were collected. PBMCs were isolated from peripheral blood using a standard Ficoll-Paque protocol. TriZol was used to extract RNA from bulk PBMCs, from CD4 and CD8 fractions, and from dextramer-positive and dextramer-negative fractions.

The sequencing machine was an Illumina NovaSeq 6000. TCR cDNA was made using 5'RACE template switching, a step that added a universal primer site and unique molecular identifiers. Priming of cDNA synthesis was performed from both the TCR alpha and TCR beta constant segments. Library amplification involved two PCR steps, and the second step added sample barcodes and sequencing adapters. Sequencing of libraries was done on Illumina HiSeq 2500 (2x100 bp) or NovaSeq (2x150 bp). As for the authors' bioinformatics: MIGEC handled demultiplexing of reads and collapsing into UMI consensus sequences, while MiXCR performed V(D)J alignment. Clonotypes responding to the vaccine were identified with edgeR on replicate PBMC samples, with the criteria of FDR below 0.01 and a log2 fold change above 5 up to day 15. Bulk clonotypes were assigned CD4 or CD8 identity according to which sequenced CD4 or CD8 repertoire held them at higher abundance. In TCRdb, the public reads were trimmed at Q25 with fastp and aligned with MiXCR, with productive beta chains retained. Each CDR3 protein appears once, grouped with its most common genes and DNA. The V and J calls were not made by the authors but by TCRdb's processing. The sample table contains under 500,000 distinct CDR3 sequences; only one count was recorded for roughly a sixth of them. About 18% of the sample lies in the top ten.

The sequence derives from a man aged 18 to 35 who received the YFV17D yellow fever vaccine. Sequenced here: PBMCs, sampled before the yellow fever booster vaccination. Recombination connected TRBV6-6 to TRBJ2-2, with the D gene not confidently named. CDR3 protein: CASSYFDLAGELFF. In nucleotides, the sequence is TGTGCCAGCAGTTACTTCGACCTCGCCGGGGAGCTGTTTTTT.